These 24 T cell receptor beta chains share one sample of origin, sequenced in a study of blood T cell repertoires in COVID-19. Generated by immunoSEQ multiplex PCR, the TCRdb table keeps only in-frame clones and is missing some. The sample has more than 95,000 clones; about 76% are singletons. The sequencing sample was made of peripheral blood. The origin of the receptors is a man older than 75 with acute or convalescent COVID-19.

The chain carries TRBV28 and TRBJ2-7; 8 bases fit TRBD1. There are 12 residues in the CDR3. V was clipped by 6 bases and J by 9 bases; unmatched bases: 7. CDR1 and CDR2 from the germline V gene are MDHEN and SYDVKM. The CDR3 is CASSSATGVQYF. The CDR3 DNA is TGTGCCAGCAGCTCCGCGACAGGGGTGCAGTACTTC. Full variable domain (rest looked up from reference TRBV28 and TRBJ2-7): DVKVTQSSRYLVKRTGEKVFLECVQDMDHENMFWYRQDPGLGLRLIYFSYDVKMKEKGDIPEGYSVSREKKERFSLILESASTNQTSMYLCASSSATGVQYFGPGTRLTVT.

The V call is TRBV7-8, the J call TRBJ1-1; D is unclear. CDR1 is SGHVS, CDR2 FQNEAQ, per germline. This CDR3 contains 12 residues. The germline V and J ends were trimmed by 5 bases and 5 bases, with 9 bases remaining between them. CDR3 DNA: TGTGCCAGCAGCCCCACGAGAACTGAAGCTTTCTTT. Encoded protein: CASSPTRTEAFF.

This clone was recorded only once. The V gene is TRBV15, the J gene TRBJ2-1, with 8 nucleotides matching TRBD2. Per germline, CDR1 LNHNV and CDR2 YYDKDF (reference sequence). CDR3 size: 14 residues. The J segment lost 9 bases and the V segment lost 9 bases, leaving 13 bases of the junction unmatched. The CDR3 loop reads CATTRGTSLSEQFF. DNA of the CDR3: TGTGCCACGACCCGGGGGACTAGTTTAAGTGAGCAGTTCTTC.

The chain links TRBV5-1 to TRBJ2-3; a weak D match, TRBD1 (5 bases). Germline CDR1 is SGHRS and CDR2 is YFSETQ. Trimming took off 7 bases at V and 2 bases at J, with 11 bases between the two ends. The CDR3 runs 13 residues. CDR3 sequence reads: CASGAGPTDTQYF. CDR3 nucleotides: TGCGCCAGCGGGGCAGGACCCACAGATACGCAGTATTTT.

The chain links TRBV5-1 to TRBJ1-3; 7 bases match TRBD1. The CDR3 sequence is 14 residues long. Germline CDR1 SGHRS, CDR2 YFSETQ. The junction had 5 bases not matched to a gene; V was cut back by 4 bases and J by 4 bases. CDR3 DNA: TGCGCCAGCAGCCCAAAGGGACAGGGAAACACCATATATTTT. Translation: CASSPKGQGNTIYF.

The chain has TRBV19 and TRBJ1-5; D is unclear. V was pared by 4 bases and J by 0 bases, with 10 bases between. CDR1 is LNHDA, CDR2 SQIVND, per germline (reference sequence). This CDR3 region has 15 residues. The CDR3 DNA reads TGTGCCAGTAGTACCCTTCACAGTAGCAATCAGCCCCAGCATTTT. Its translation: CASSTLHSSNQPQHF. The entire variable domain, with the rest obtained from reference TRBV19 and TRBJ1-5, is as follows: DGGITQSPKYLFRKEGQNVTLSCEQNLNHDAMYWYRQDPGQGLRLIYYSQIVNDFQKGDIAEGYSVSREKKESFPLTVTSAQKNPTAFYLCASSTLHSSNQPQHFGDGTRLSIL.

J is TRBJ2-1 and V is TRBV6-6, with 7 bases matching TRBD2. CDR3 length: 13 amino acids. Germline CDR1 reads MNHNY; CDR2 reads SVGAGI (reference sequence). Losses at the gene ends were 10 bases for V and 4 bases for J; bases not matched to a gene: 7. Here the CDR3 reads CATRSGVYNEQFF. CDR3 DNA: TGTGCCACAAGAAGCGGGGTTTACAATGAGCAGTTCTTC.

The chain is built from TRBV2 and TRBJ1-2, with 7 bases matching TRBD1. V dropped 4 bases and J dropped 4; count of bases not matched to a gene: 9. CDR1 and CDR2 from the germline V gene are SNHLY and FYNNEI. This CDR3 comprises 15 residues. The CDR3 coding sequence is TGTGCCAGCAGTGCAACAGGGGAGAGGATCTATGGCTACACCTTC. Translation gives CASSATGERIYGYTF.

This rearrangement joins TRBV25-1 to TRBJ1-1; tentatively, D is TRBD1 (6 bases). Trimming removed 5 bases from V and 0 bases from J, with 22 bases in between. CDR3 size: 18 residues. Germline CDR1 is MGHDK and CDR2 is SYGVNS. CDR3 in amino acids: CASSPLGGRAGMNTEAFF. The CDR3 bases are TGTGCCAGCAGTCCTCTGGGGGGGCGAGCCGGGATGAACACTGAAGCTTTCTTT.

This clone was seen only a few times. V gene TRBV11-3 combines with J gene TRBJ2-4; TRBD2 matches at 7 bases. This CDR3 spans 14 amino acids. Germline CDR1 is SGHNT and CDR2 is YENEEA. Germline trimming cut 5 bases from V and 6 bases from J; bases unmatched to any gene: 7. CDR3 residues: CASSKGGGRNIQYF. The CDR3 DNA is TGTGCCAGCAGCAAAGGAGGCGGGAGAAACATTCAGTACTTC.

This clone has a handful of counts. The CDR3 reads CASSSPRTAANYGYTF. The CDR3 DNA sequence: TGTGCCAGCAGTTCGCCTCGGACAGCAGCTAACTATGGCTACACCTTC. The chain recombines TRBV28 with TRBJ1-2; tentative D call: TRBD1 (6 bases). Trimming took off 4 bases at V and 0 bases at J, with 15 bases between the two ends. Germline CDR1 reads MDHEN; CDR2 reads SYDVKM. The CDR3 sequence is 16 residues long.

The chain uses TRBV2 and TRBJ1-1; the D gene is possibly TRBD1 (6 bases). The CDR3 covers 14 residues. The germline V and J ends were trimmed by 8 bases and 0 bases, with 13 bases remaining between them. In germline, CDR1 is SNHLY, CDR2 FYNNEI. CDR3 nucleotides: TGTGCCAGCGGGGCGACAGGCCTGAACACTGAAGCTTTCTTT. As protein: CASGATGLNTEAFF.

In this sample, this clone turned up many times. This chain uses TRBV29-1 with TRBJ2-7; TRBD2 is a possible D gene (5 bases). Trimming took off 5 bases at V and 1 base at J, with 12 bases between the two ends. There are 13 residues in the CDR3. CDR1 and CDR2 from the germline V gene are SQVTM and ANQGSEA. The CDR3 sequence: CSVRTGKSYEQYF. The CDR3 DNA reads as TGCAGCGTTAGGACGGGAAAATCCTACGAGCAGTACTTC.

This chain connects TRBV6-2 or TRBV6-3 to TRBJ2-1; 7 bases map to TRBD2. Germline V lookup: CDR1 MNHEY, CDR2 SVGEGT. V trimming: 2 bases; J trimming: 6 bases; junction bases outside the gene matches: 4. The CDR3 contains 14 residues. The CDR3 loop is CASSYRRESNEQFF. CDR3 nucleotides: TGTGCCAGCAGTTACCGGCGGGAGTCCAATGAGCAGTTCTTC.

The chain couples TRBV19 to TRBJ1-5, with 8 bases lining up with TRBD1. This CDR3 is built from 16 residues. J was trimmed by 4 bases and V by 4 bases; bases with no gene match: 9. From germline, CDR1 is LNHDA and CDR2 SQIVND (reference sequence). The CDR3 protein is CASSTPGTGENQPQHF. CDR3 DNA: TGTGCCAGTAGTACCCCCGGGACAGGAGAGAATCAGCCCCAGCATTTT.

This clone was recorded a few times. The chain combines TRBV30 with TRBJ1-2; TRBD1 agrees at 8 bases. Unmatched junction bases numbered 12, after V lost 2 bases and J lost 13 bases. The germline CDR1 and CDR2 sequences are GTSNPN and SVGIG (reference sequence). The CDR3 totals 13 residues. As DNA, the CDR3 is TGTGCCTGGAGTACCTCGACAGGGGCGACAACCACCTTC. Translating gives CAWSTSTGATTTF.

The rearrangement links TRBV18 to TRBJ2-6, with D possibly matching TRBD2 (7 bases). V gave up 6 bases and J gave up 0 bases, with 12 bases separating them. CDR1 and CDR2 (germline): KGHSH, LQKENI. The CDR3 has 16 amino acids. The CDR3 region has the DNA TGTGCCAGCTCGCGGGGGCTTCTCTCTGGGGCCAACGTCCTGACTTTC. The encoded protein is CASSRGLLSGANVLTF.

The chain is built from TRBV3-1 (or the pseudogene TRBV3-2) and TRBJ2-1; 8 nucleotides align to TRBD1. The CDR3 spans 16 residues. The trim removed 4 bases at V and 8 bases at J, leaving 13 bases unmatched. Germline V gene sequence: CDR1 LGHDT, CDR2 YNNKEL (reference sequence). This CDR3 reads CASSPRPQGAIHEQFF. In nucleotides, the CDR3 is TGTGCCAGCAGCCCCCGGCCCCAGGGGGCGATCCATGAGCAGTTCTTC.

The sample holds one count of this clone. V is TRBV10-3 and J is TRBJ2-7, with TRBD1 matching 12 bases. In germline, CDR1 is ENHRY, CDR2 SYGVKD. This CDR3 comprises 16 residues. V dropped 0 bases and J dropped 2; count of bases not matched to a gene: 2. CDR3 in DNA: TGTGCCATCAGTGAGTCGGGGACAGGGGGCACCTACGAGCAGTACTTC. It yields the protein CAISESGTGGTYEQYF.

The rearrangement uses TRBV7-2 and TRBJ1-2, with a weak D call TRBD1 (6 bases). The V gene's germline CDR1 is SGHTA and CDR2 FQGNSA. The CDR3 runs to 16 residues. V shed 5 bases and J shed 4 bases, with 20 bases lying between them. CDR3 bases: TGTGCCAGCAGCCAATCCAACCACGGGACACTCTATGGCTACACCTTC. It yields the protein CASSQSNHGTLYGYTF. Full variable domain (remainder filled in from reference TRBV7-2 and TRBJ1-2): GAGVSQSPSNKVTEKGKDVELRCDPISGHTALYWYRQSLGQGLEFLIYFQGNSAPDKSGLPSDRFSAERTGGSVSTLTIQRTQQEDSAVYLCASSQSNHGTLYGYTFGSGTRLTVV.

The rearrangement uses TRBV7-3 and TRBJ2-2; D might be TRBD1 (6 bases). The V gene lost 5 bases and the J gene lost 1 base, with 8 bases spanning the gap. Germline values: CDR1 SGHTA, CDR2 FQGTGA. This CDR3 has 14 residues. CDR3 nucleotide sequence: TGTGCCAGCAGCGCGACAGGGAACACCGGGGAGCTGTTTTTT. Its translation: CASSATGNTGELFF.

In this sample, this clone turned up a few times. The chain joins TRBV14 to TRBJ2-7; the match to TRBD2 covers 11 bases. The CDR3 extends over 17 amino acids. V lost 0 bases to trimming and J lost 3 bases; unmatched junction nucleotides: 7. Per germline, CDR1 SGHDN and CDR2 FVKESK. The CDR3 loop reads CASSQDTLAGGHYEQYF. CDR3 nucleotides: TGTGCCAGCAGCCAAGATACCCTAGCGGGAGGTCACTACGAGCAGTACTTC. The full variable domain, in which reference TRBV14 and TRBJ2-7 provide the parts outside the CDR3, is EAGVTQFPSHSVIEKGQTVTLRCDPISGHDNLYWYRRVMGKEIKFLLHFVKESKQDESGMPNNRFLAERTGGTYSTLKVQPAELEDSGVYFCASSQDTLAGGHYEQYFGPGTRLTVT.

The chain joins TRBV5-1 to TRBJ1-1; D gene ambiguous. This CDR3 comprises 15 residues. Germline V gene data show CDR1 as SGHRS and CDR2 as YFSETQ. Trimming took 7 bases from V and 1 from J, leaving 17 bases between them. In nucleotides, the CDR3 is TGCGCCAGCCGCCTATCATTGACAACGAACACTGAAGCTTTCTTT. It yields the protein CASRLSLTTNTEAFF.

This sequence joins TRBV4-2 and TRBJ2-1, with 7 bases fitting TRBD2. The CDR3 has 15 amino acids. Germline CDR1 and CDR2: LGHNA and YNFKEQ. The trim removed 1 base at V and 6 bases at J, leaving 6 bases unmatched. The CDR3, as DNA: TGTGCCAGCAGCCAAGCGAGCGGGATTCTCAATGAGCAGTTCTTC. Encoded protein: CASSQASGILNEQFF.